The present T cell receptor beta chain was sequenced within a study of patients and donors after allogeneic stem cell transplantation. The CDR3 consists of 14 residues. With 5 bases removed from V and 3 bases from J, the gap between germline ends came to 13 bases. TCRdb called the RT-PCR reads again in MiXCR, with one record for every CDR3 protein. The data hold about 96,000 distinct CDR3 sequences, with roughly 48% observed a single time. The sequencing sample was made of blood, either unsorted or a sorted T cell fraction (not recorded which). This rearrangement joins TRBV12-3 or TRBV12-4 to TRBJ1-2; no clear D gene. The clonotype was recovered from a human donor who was either an allogeneic HSCT recipient or a stem cell or donor lymphocyte infusion donor (not recorded which). It is not recorded whose cells these are; they may come from a transplant donor. The CDR3 reads CASSKNDGYYGYTF. CDR3 nucleotides: TGTGCCAGCAGTAAAAACGACGGCTACTATGGCTACACCTTC.